The present T cell receptor beta chain was sequenced within a study of T cell responses to AZD1222 COVID-19 vaccine. Findings and limits, study-wide: Unmutated variant regions reportedly attract nearly half of all spike-specific TCRs. Repertoires in all cases were sampled only once the peak T cell response had passed.

Libraries were prepared by immunoSEQ multiplex PCR; TCRdb keeps only in-frame clonotypes and omits some of them. The top ten hold about 2.6% of the sample, which has about 110,000 clones, roughly 92% seen once. Points on this clone: Its antigen is unidentified.

Researchers grouped second doses given at about 4 or about 12 weeks into one pool. The source material was peripheral blood, sampled 28 days after the second AZD1222 dose. This TCR came from an adult who received the AZD1222 COVID-19 vaccine.

CDR3 sequence reads: CASPPGTGGHGYTF. Written as DNA, the CDR3 is TGTGCTAGCCCGCCCGGGACAGGGGGCCACGGCTACACCTTC. This rearrangement joins TRBV7-7 to TRBJ1-2, with 12 bases fitting TRBD1. CDR3 length equals 14 residues. The germline gives CDR1 SSHAT, CDR2 FNYEAQ (reference sequence).